A single T cell receptor (beta chain) is shown here with its context. This sample was taken from a study of blood T cell repertoires in COVID-19. Background on the study: T cells, B-cell-depleted T cells, or PBMCs supplied cDNA or gDNA.

TCRdb's copy holds only in-frame clones and misses some; the assay was immunoSEQ multiplex PCR. The sample contains about 210,000 clones, 81% of which appear only once. The CDR3 sequence is 16 residues long. The V gene lost 4 bases and the J gene lost 2 bases, with 21 bases spanning the gap. Germline V gene lookup returns CDR1 SQVTM and CDR2 ANQGSEA. This rearrangement joins TRBV29-1 to TRBJ2-7, with a tentative D call TRBD2 (6 bases). The sequence was obtained from a woman aged 45-65 years with acute COVID-19. Sequenced: PBMCs or T cells enriched from blood (not recorded which). CDR3 region: CSVVSGRSIYTYEQYF. DNA of the CDR3: TGCAGCGTTGTCAGCGGGCGATCCATTTATACCTACGAGCAGTACTTC.